The text below deals with one T cell receptor (beta chain). Antigen unknown. A clone one base away is much larger, so this may be a read error. The data derive from a study of Graves' ophthalmopathy and Graves' hyperthyroidism. General study findings and limits: With more than 60% sensitivity and approximately 72% specificity, the model predicted ophthalmopathy progression.

CDR3 length: 14 residues. Germline V CDR1 and CDR2: KGHDR, SFDVKD. Transcripts of RNA were the source for amplifying TCR beta CDR3 regions. First-round RT-PCR used HTBI primers; second-round multiplex PCR followed. TCRdb fed the multiplex PCR reads into MiXCR, producing one record per CDR3 protein. The sample yields 650,000 to 900,000 distinct CDR3 sequences, approximately 40% seen once. The TCR sequence derives from an adult man with Graves' ophthalmopathy. Sequencing input: peripheral blood. This chain uses TRBV24-1 with TRBJ2-7, with 7 positions matching TRBD2. The CDR3 bases are TGTGCCGCCAGTGAGGGCGGGGGAGGCTACGAGCAGTACTTC. This sequence encodes CAASEGGGGYEQYF.